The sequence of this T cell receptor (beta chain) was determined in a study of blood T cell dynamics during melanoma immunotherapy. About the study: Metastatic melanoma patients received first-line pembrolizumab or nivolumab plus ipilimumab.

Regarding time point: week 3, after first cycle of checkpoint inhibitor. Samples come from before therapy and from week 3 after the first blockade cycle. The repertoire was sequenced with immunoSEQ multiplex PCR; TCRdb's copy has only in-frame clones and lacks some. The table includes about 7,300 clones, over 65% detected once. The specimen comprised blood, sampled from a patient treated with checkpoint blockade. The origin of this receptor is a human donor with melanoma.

In DNA, the CDR3 is TGTGCCAGCAGCGCCTCGGGACAGGTTTATAATTCACCCCTCCACTTT. This gives the protein CASSASGQVYNSPLHF. The chain couples TRBV7-3 to TRBJ1-6; TRBD1 matches at 8 bases. The CDR3 contains 16 residues. Germline CDR1 is SGHTA and CDR2 is FQGTGA. J gave up 4 bases and V 5 bases, and 7 bases lay outside the gene matches.